The entry below describes one T cell receptor (beta chain). What antigen it recognizes has not been identified. No qualities accompany the bases; no much larger clone lies one base away. This specimen comes from a study of early T cells in non-severe SARS-CoV-2 infection (dated by TCRdb to the early 2020s). For context, the study as a whole: TCR sequencing used bulk RNA from unsorted whole blood, so alpha and beta chains could not be paired.

A case-control design nested within a healthcare worker cohort in London, UK, was used, with weekly nasopharyngeal swab PCR tests and blood sampling performed. Healthcare workers were enrolled in the week of the UK lockdown, from 23 to 31 March 2020, and were followed every week for up to about 16 weeks. The CDR3 starts with the cysteine, ends with the phenylalanine, and has 15 residues. CDR3 DNA only is kept here, 45 bases in frame from base 1. The germline ends are 15 bases apart after V is trimmed by 4 bases and J by 2 bases. Overall results and qualifications from the work: VDJdb matching was skewed toward anti-spike CD8 responses and likely underestimated virus-specific expansions by missing private and CD4 specificities.

The library was generated by 5' RACE. Sequencing instrument: NextSeq 500. The TCR library protocol attached unique molecular identifiers to individual cDNA molecules to correct for sequencing error and PCR bias. Both TCR alpha and beta chains were sequenced, and tight co-correlation was observed between alpha and beta sequence abundances in each sample. Per the source publication's procedure: Decombinator V4 was used to perform V gene, J gene and CDR3 annotation of TCR sequences. TCRs were defined as expanded if a significant change between any two time points was detected under a Poisson model with p below 0.0001. TCR abundances were normalised to the total number of TCRs sequenced per sample and expressed as counts per million. TRAV1-2 paired with TRAJ12, TRAJ20 or TRAJ33 defined MAIT TCRs, while TRAV10 paired with TRAJ18 defined iNKT TCRs. VDJdb, accessed on 1 November 2021, was searched for TCRs annotated for CMV, EBV and SARS-CoV-2, and TCRs annotated for more than one antigen were excluded. In-frame beta chains were kept once TCRdb had trimmed the public reads at Q25 with fastp and called clones with MiXCR. Rows are combined by CDR3 protein, so each entry shows the most common genes and DNA. The V and J calls were determined by TCRdb, not by the authors. In all, the sample holds 60,000 or so distinct CDR3 sequences, and about an eighth of those were seen once. The ten largest account for around 9.9% of the sample.

Rearrangement joined TRBV12-3 or TRBV12-4 to TRBJ2-7; a tentative D call is TRBD1 (6 bases match). The material sequenced was whole blood. The receptor was derived from an adult who was a healthcare worker with PCR-confirmed SARS-CoV-2 infection or an uninfected control (not recorded which). The DNA sequence is given as TGTGCCAGCAGTTCGACCGGGACATGGGCCTACGAGCAGTACTTC. This sequence encodes CASSSTGTWAYEQYF.